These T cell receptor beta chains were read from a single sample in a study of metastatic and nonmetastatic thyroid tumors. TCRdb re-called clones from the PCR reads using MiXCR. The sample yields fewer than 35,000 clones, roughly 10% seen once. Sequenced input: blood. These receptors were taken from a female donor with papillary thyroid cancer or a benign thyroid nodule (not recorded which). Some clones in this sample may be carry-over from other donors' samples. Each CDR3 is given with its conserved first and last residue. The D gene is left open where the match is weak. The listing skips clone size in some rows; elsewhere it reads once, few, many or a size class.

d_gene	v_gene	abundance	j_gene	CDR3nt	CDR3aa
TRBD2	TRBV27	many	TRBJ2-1	TGTGCCAGCAGTTTCCTTTCCCTAATAGCGGGAGGGCCCGATGAGCAGTTCTTC	CASSFLSLIAGGPDEQFF
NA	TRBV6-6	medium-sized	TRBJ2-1	TGTGCCAGCAGTTATGCGGACAGAGTAACATCCTACAATGAGCAGTTCTTC	CASSYADRVTSYNEQFF
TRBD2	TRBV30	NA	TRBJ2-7	TGTGCCTGGAGCGTCAAAACGGGAGGGTGGAACGAGCAGTACTTC	CAWSVKTGGWNEQYF
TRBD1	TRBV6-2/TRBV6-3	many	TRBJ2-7	TGTGCCAGCAGGGGACAGGGAGGGTCGGAGTACTTC	CASRGQGGSEYF
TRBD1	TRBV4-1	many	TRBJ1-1	TGCGCCAGCAGCCAGAAGACAGGGCCCACTGAAGCTTTCTTT	CASSQKTGPTEAFF
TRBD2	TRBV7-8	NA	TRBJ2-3	TGTGCCAGCAGCTTAGCGCCCTGGCGGGGGGGCACAGATACGCAGTATTTT	CASSLAPWRGGTDTQYF
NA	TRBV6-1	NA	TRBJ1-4	TGTGCCAGCATCGTGAGAACAACTAATGAAAAACTGTTTTTT	CASIVRTTNEKLFF
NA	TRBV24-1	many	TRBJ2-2	TGTGCCACCAGTGATTCCCGACGGGACACCGGGGAGCTGTTTTTT	CATSDSRRDTGELFF
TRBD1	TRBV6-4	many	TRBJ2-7	TGTGCCAGCAGCCCCGGGACAGGGGGTTCCTACGAGCAGTACTTC	CASSPGTGGSYEQYF
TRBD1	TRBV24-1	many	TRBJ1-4	TGTGCCACCAGTGATTCCCAGAGGGGGCTTGGAGAAAAACTGTTTTTT	CATSDSQRGLGEKLFF
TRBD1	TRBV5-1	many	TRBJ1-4	TGCGCCAGCAGCTCCCGGACAGGGGGCGCTCAGGAAAAACTGTTTTTT	CASSSRTGGAQEKLFF
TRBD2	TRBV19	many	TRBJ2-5	TGTGCCAGTGGCCTAGCGGGGCAAGAGACCCAGTACTTC	CASGLAGQETQYF
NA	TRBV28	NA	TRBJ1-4	TGTGCCAGCAGTATCCCGGGGCAGGGTCGGGAAAAACTGTTTTTT	CASSIPGQGREKLFF
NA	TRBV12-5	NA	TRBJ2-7	TGTGCTAGTGTTGGTTACGGAGATGAGCAGTACTTC	CASVGYGDEQYF
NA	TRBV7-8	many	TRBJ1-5	TGTGCCAGCAGCTTCGGGACCCGGGACGGCAATCAGCCCCAGCATTTT	CASSFGTRDGNQPQHF
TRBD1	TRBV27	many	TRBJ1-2	TGTGCCAGCAGTTCGGACAGGGGCTATGGCTACACCTTC	CASSSDRGYGYTF
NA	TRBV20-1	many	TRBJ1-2	TGCAGTGCCAATGATATCTATGGCTACACCTTC	CSANDIYGYTF
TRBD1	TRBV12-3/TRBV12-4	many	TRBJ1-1	TGTGCCAGCAGTTTTACAGGGGCTGGTGAAGCTTTCTTT	CASSFTGAGEAFF
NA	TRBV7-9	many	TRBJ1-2	TGTGCCAGCAGCTCTCCGCTGCAGGACAAGTACTATGGCTACACCTTC	CASSSPLQDKYYGYTF
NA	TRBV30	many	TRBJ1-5	TGTGCCTGGAGTGGGGGAGACCATCAGCCCCAGCATTTT	CAWSGGDHQPQHF
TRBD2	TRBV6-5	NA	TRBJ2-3	TGCGCCAGCAGTGACTCGACTAGCGGGAGCGCAGATACGCAGTATTTT	CASSDSTSGSADTQYF
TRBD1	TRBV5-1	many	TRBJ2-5	TGCGCCAGCAGCTTGGCCCCTGGACAGGGTCAAGAGACCCAGTACTTC	CASSLAPGQGQETQYF
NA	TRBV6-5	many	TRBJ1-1	TGTGCCAGCAGTTACTCCTGGGACACTGAAGCTTTCTTT	CASSYSWDTEAFF
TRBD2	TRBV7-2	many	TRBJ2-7	TGTGCCAGCAGCTTAGGCTCGGGAGGTAGCTCCTACGAGCAGTACTTC	CASSLGSGGSSYEQYF
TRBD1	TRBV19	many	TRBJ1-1	TGTGCCAGTAGTCCCCGAGGGGGCTTTGCTGAAGCTTTCTTT	CASSPRGGFAEAFF
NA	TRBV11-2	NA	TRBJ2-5	TGTGCCAGCAGCTTAACCGGGGAGACCCAGTACTTC	CASSLTGETQYF
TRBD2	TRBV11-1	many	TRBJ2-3	TGTGCCAGCAGCCCTACTAGCGGTCCGTATTTGGATACGCAGTATTTT	CASSPTSGPYLDTQYF
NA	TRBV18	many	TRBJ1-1	TGTGCCAGCTCACCCGGGCGGACGGAGGGAGGTGCTTTCTTT	CASSPGRTEGGAFF
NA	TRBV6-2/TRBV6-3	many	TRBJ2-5	TGTGCCAGCATAAGGGGGGCCCGGGGGGAGACCCAGTACTTC	CASIRGARGETQYF
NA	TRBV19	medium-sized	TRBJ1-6	TGTGCCAGTAGTGCCAACACTAATTCACCCCTCCACTTT	CASSANTNSPLHF
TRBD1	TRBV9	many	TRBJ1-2	TGTGCCAGCAGCGCAGGCGGGACAGGGGGCGAGGCTAACTATGGCTACACCTTC	CASSAGGTGGEANYGYTF
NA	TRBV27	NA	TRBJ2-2	TGTGCCAGCAGTTCCAGGGGGGAGGGAGTCGGGGAGCTGTTTTTT	CASSSRGEGVGELFF
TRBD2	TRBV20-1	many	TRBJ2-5	TGCAGTGCTAGAGCGGGAGGGCCAGGAGAGACCCAGTACTTC	CSARAGGPGETQYF
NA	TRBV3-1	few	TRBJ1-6	TGTGCCAGCAGCCAAGGCTGGGGGACACCCCTCCACTTT	CASSQGWGTPLHF
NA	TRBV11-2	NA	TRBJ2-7	TGTGCCAGCAGCTTAGTGGCAGCATTTACCTACGAGCAGTACTTC	CASSLVAAFTYEQYF
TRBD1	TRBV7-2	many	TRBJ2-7	TGTGCCAGCAGCCTAAGGCAGGGGGCGACCTACGAGCAGTACTTC	CASSLRQGATYEQYF